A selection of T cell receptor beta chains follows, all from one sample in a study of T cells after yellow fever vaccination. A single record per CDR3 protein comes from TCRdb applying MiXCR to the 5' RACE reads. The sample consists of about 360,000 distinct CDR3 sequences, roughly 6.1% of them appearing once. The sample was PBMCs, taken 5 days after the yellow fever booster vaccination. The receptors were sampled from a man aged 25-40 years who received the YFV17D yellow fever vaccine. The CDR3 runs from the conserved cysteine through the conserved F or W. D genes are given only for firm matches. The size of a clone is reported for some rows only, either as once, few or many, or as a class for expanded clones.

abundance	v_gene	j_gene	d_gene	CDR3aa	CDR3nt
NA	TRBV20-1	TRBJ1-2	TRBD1	CSATAGTAPYGYTF	TGCAGTGCTACAGCCGGGACAGCCCCGTATGGCTACACCTTC
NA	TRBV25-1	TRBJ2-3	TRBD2	CASSEWGGRTDTQYF	TGTGCCAGCAGTGAATGGGGAGGGCGCACAGATACGCAGTATTTT
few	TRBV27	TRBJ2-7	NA	CASKRDPNSYEQYF	TGTGCCAGCAAAAGGGATCCCAACTCCTACGAGCAGTACTTC
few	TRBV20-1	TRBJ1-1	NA	CSAFRTAYTEAFF	TGCAGTGCGTTCCGGACGGCCTACACTGAAGCTTTCTTT
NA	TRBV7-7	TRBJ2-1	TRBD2	CASSPWGRAHNEQFF	TGTGCCAGCAGCCCCTGGGGGAGGGCCCACAATGAGCAGTTCTTC
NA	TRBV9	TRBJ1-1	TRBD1	CASSALKTGQGIHGAFF	TGTGCCAGCAGCGCACTGAAAACGGGACAGGGGATTCACGGGGCTTTCTTT
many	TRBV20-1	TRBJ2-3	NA	CSALAGALDTQYF	TGCAGTGCTCTTGCAGGGGCACTAGATACGCAGTATTTT
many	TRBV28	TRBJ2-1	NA	CASSFSSSYNEQFF	TGTGCCAGCAGTTTTAGTAGCTCCTACAATGAGCAGTTCTTC
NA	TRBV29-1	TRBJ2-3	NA	CSVATGATDTQYF	TGCAGCGTAGCGACGGGAGCTACAGATACGCAGTATTTT
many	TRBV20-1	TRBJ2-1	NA	CSARQVQGAFF	TGCAGTGCTAGACAGGTCCAAGGTGCGTTCTTC
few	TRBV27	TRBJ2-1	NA	CASSYSTSSYNEQFF	TGTGCCAGCAGTTATTCGACGAGCTCCTACAATGAGCAGTTCTTC
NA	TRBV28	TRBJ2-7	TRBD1	CASSLSLGQGFEQYF	TGTGCCAGCAGTTTATCCCTGGGACAGGGGTTCGAGCAGTACTTC
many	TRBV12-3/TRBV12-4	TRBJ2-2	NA	CASSHLLTTNTGELFF	TGTGCCAGCAGCCACCTCCTCACCACAAACACCGGGGAGCTGTTTTTT
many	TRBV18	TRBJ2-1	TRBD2	CASSQTSGSWSYNEQFF	TGTGCCAGCTCACAGACTAGCGGGAGTTGGTCCTACAATGAGCAGTTCTTC
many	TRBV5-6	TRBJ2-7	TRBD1	CASSPAGWGQDYEQYF	TGTGCCAGCAGCCCCGCCGGTTGGGGACAGGACTACGAGCAGTACTTC
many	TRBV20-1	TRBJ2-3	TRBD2	CSARGLAGGDTQYF	TGCAGTGCTAGGGGGCTAGCGGGAGGAGATACGCAGTATTTT
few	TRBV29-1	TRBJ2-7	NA	CSVVELNYEQYF	TGCAGCGTTGTGGAGTTAAACTACGAGCAGTACTTC
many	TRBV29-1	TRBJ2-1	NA	CSVEDGQNPYNEQFF	TGCAGCGTTGAAGATGGACAAAACCCCTACAATGAGCAGTTCTTC